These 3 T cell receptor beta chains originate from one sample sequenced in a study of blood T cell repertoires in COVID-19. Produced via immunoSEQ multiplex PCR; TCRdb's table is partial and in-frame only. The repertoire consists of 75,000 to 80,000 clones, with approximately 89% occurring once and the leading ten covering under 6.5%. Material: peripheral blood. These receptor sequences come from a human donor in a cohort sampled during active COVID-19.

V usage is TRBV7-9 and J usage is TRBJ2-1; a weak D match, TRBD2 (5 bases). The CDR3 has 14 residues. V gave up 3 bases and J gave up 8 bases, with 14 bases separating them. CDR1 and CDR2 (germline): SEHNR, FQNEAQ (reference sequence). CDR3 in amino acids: CASSLFEGFDEQFF. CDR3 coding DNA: TGTGCCAGCAGCTTGTTCGAGGGTTTCGATGAGCAGTTCTTC.

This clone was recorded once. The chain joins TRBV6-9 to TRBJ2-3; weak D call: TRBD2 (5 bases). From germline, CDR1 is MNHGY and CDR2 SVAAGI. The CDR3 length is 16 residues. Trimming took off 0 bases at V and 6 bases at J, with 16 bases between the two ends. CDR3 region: CASSYSPSRSGDTQYF. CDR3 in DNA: TGTGCCAGCAGTTATTCGCCCTCCCGAAGCGGCGATACGCAGTATTTT.

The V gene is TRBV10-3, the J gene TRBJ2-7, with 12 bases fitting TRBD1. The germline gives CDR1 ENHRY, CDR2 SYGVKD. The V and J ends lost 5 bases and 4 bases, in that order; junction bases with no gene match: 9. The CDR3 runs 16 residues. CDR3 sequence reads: CAISLPGQGAEYEQYF. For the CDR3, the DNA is TGTGCCATCAGTTTACCGGGACAGGGGGCTGAATACGAGCAGTACTTC.